The present TCR beta chain was sequenced within a study of CD8+CD57+ T cells in acquired aplastic anemia. In its sample, this clonotype was seen a few times. CDR3 and TCR beta VDJ profiling relied on genomic DNA as the template. TCRdb ran MiXCR on the reads and lists one entry per CDR3 protein. The sample shows approximately 470,000 distinct CDR3 sequences, around a third of them seen only once. Trimming pared 2 bases from V and 9 bases from J, leaving 8 bases between. The germline gives CDR1 GTSNPN, CDR2 SVGIG (reference sequence). The CDR3 consists of 12 residues. Patients chosen for sequencing had CD8+CD57+ cells that had expanded, as shown by flow cytometry.

V usage is TRBV30 and J usage is TRBJ1-6, with D unclear. Sequenced material: sorted CD4+, CD8+, or CD8+CD57+ T cells (not recorded which) from PBMCs. This clonotype originated in a human donor with aplastic anemia. This chain's CDR3 is CAWSRVGSPLHF. The DNA for the CDR3 is TGTGCCTGGAGTAGGGTCGGTTCACCCCTCCACTTT.